This T cell receptor beta chain appears in the sequencing data of a study of T cell responses to AZD1222 COVID-19 vaccine. Findings and limits, study-wide: Targets within unmutated variant regions were reportedly found for nearly half of spike-specific TCRs. Donors were chiefly white British, with a greater number of females, and clonal diversity was perhaps underestimated. Repertoires were obtained only post-peak T cell response.

Measured with immunoSEQ multiplex PCR; TCRdb has only the in-frame clones, and not every one. The table records some 140,000 clones, 85% to 90% of them present only once. This CDR3 spans 15 amino acids. Trimming took 5 bases from V and 7 from J; bases not matched to a gene: 8. Germline CDR1 reads SEHNR; CDR2 reads FQNEAQ (reference sequence). In regard to this clone: The antigen is undetermined.

This chain uses TRBV7-9 with TRBJ1-6, with 7 bases lining up with TRBD1. The clonotype originates from an adult in good health. Sample: peripheral blood, taken on day 0 of MenACWY control vaccination. DNA of the CDR3: TGTGCCAGCAGCACCTGGGACAGCGGGAATTCACCCCTCCACTTT. Translated: CASSTWDSGNSPLHF.